The present TCR beta chain was sequenced within a study of T cells in localized non-small cell lung cancer. General study points: A median of 57 of the top 100 tumor clones appeared in adjacent lung, which was paired and uninvolved.

TCRdb keeps only in-frame clones here, not all; method: immunoSEQ multiplex PCR. The data hold 45,000 to 65,000 clones, with about 90% observed a single time. Of note for this clone: Its specificity is unknown.

Germline V gene lookup returns CDR1 MNHEY and CDR2 SVGAGI. The CDR3 has 14 residues. V lost 2 bases to trimming and J lost 6 bases; unmatched junction nucleotides: 6. Sequencing was performed on peripheral blood, taken before any cancer treatment. The clonotype comes from a man aged 40-75 years with stage I squamous cell lung carcinoma. The rearrangement joins TRBV6-5 to TRBJ1-2, with 7 bases fitting TRBD1. The CDR3 sequence is CASSYGGQPDGYTF. CDR3 sequence (DNA): TGTGCCAGCAGTTACGGGGGACAGCCTGATGGCTACACCTTC.